Sequencing of this T cell receptor (beta chain) was carried out in a study of blood T cell repertoires in COVID-19. Study overall: Sites in the United States, Italy and Spain provided acute and convalescent COVID-19 samples. T cells, B-cell-depleted T cells, or PBMCs supplied cDNA or gDNA.

The protocol was immunoSEQ multiplex PCR, while the TCRdb copy is restricted to in-frame clones and leaves out a portion. The data show about 430,000 clones, more than 70% seen once. This study enrolled people aged roughly 18 to 89 from approximately 24 US geographic areas. Exposed enrollees encountered a COVID-19 case at some point within 2 weeks before study entry. From germline, CDR1 is SNHLY and CDR2 FYNNEI. Trimming shortened V by 4 bases and J by 10 bases, and 13 bases separated the two germline ends. This CDR3 comprises 12 residues. The gene calls are TRBV2 and TRBJ2-5; possibly TRBD2 for D (7 bases). The sequencing sample was made of PBMCs or T cells enriched from blood (not recorded which). The TCR sequence derives from a woman under 30 who had been exposed to COVID-19. CDR3 loop: CASSGSGGVQYF. The CDR3 nucleotides read TGTGCCAGCAGTGGGTCGGGGGGCGTCCAGTACTTC.